Listed here is a single TCR beta chain. Its antigen is undetermined. The sample comes from a study of early T cells in non-severe SARS-CoV-2 infection. About the study: Alpha and beta chains were unpaired, from unsorted whole-blood bulk RNA.

Each single cDNA molecule received a unique molecular identifier. TCRdb called the 5' RACE reads again in MiXCR, with one record for every CDR3 protein. The sample includes about 44,000 distinct CDR3 sequences, 12% seen only once; the top ten take about 16%. The CDR3 has 13 amino acids. The germline gives CDR1 SEHNR, CDR2 FQNEAQ (reference sequence). Study observations and caveats: Missing private and CD4 specificities, VDJdb matching favored anti-spike CD8 responses.

The chain recombines TRBV7-9 with TRBJ2-1, with TRBD2 matching over 10 bases. The material sequenced was whole blood. The receptor comes from an adult who was a healthcare worker with PCR-confirmed SARS-CoV-2 infection or an uninfected control (not recorded which). The CDR3 region has the DNA TGTGCTTCAGAGTTAGCGGGAGGCATTGAGCAGTTCTTC. It encodes CASELAGGIEQFF.